Sequencing of this T cell receptor (beta chain) was carried out in a study of blood T cell repertoires in COVID-19. In its sample, this clone was seen a few times. Germline V gene sequence: CDR1 KGHSH, CDR2 LQKENI. V lost 2 bases, J lost 6 bases, and 17 bases lay in between. The CDR3 runs to 15 residues. TCRdb's table, derived via immunoSEQ multiplex PCR, lists solely in-frame clones and lacks some. The sample carries fewer than 40,000 clones, about 88% recorded once. The origin of this receptor is a man between 65 and 80 years old with active COVID-19. Sequenced input: peripheral blood. This chain links TRBV18 with TRBJ2-7; the D gene is possibly TRBD1 (5 bases). CDR3 in amino acids: CASSPSGDLTGEQYF. For the CDR3, the DNA is TGTGCCAGCTCACCATCCGGTGATTTAACAGGCGAGCAGTACTTC.